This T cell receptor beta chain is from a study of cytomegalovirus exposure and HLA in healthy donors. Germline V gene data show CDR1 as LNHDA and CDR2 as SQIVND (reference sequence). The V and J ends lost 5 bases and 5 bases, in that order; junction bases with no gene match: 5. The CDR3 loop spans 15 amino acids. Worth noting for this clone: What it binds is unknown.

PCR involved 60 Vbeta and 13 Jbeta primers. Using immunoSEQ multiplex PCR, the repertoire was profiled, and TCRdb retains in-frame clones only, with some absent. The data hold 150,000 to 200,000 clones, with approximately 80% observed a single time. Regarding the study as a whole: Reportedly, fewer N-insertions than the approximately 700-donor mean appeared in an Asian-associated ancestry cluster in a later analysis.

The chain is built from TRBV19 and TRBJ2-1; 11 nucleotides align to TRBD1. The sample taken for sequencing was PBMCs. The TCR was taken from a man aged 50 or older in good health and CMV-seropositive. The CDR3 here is CASSLPGQGDNEQFF. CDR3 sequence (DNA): TGTGCCAGTAGTCTACCGGGACAGGGGGACAATGAGCAGTTCTTC.